The next 24 T cell receptor beta chains were all read from a single sample in a study of blood T cell repertoires in COVID-19. The data were produced by immunoSEQ multiplex PCR, yet TCRdb's version contains in-frame clones alone and is incomplete. The sample lists under 200,000 clones; under 85% were seen once. Sequenced input: peripheral blood. These receptor sequences come from a woman older than 75 with acute or convalescent COVID-19.

The chain couples TRBV3-1 (or the pseudogene TRBV3-2) to TRBJ1-4; D is perhaps TRBD1 (6 bases). The CDR3 has 15 amino acids. The germline gives CDR1 LGHDT, CDR2 YNNKEL (reference sequence). Trimming left V 2 bases short and J 4 bases short, with 11 bases between. This CDR3 reads CASSQRTDYNEKLFF. The CDR3 DNA is TGTGCCAGCAGCCAACGGACAGACTATAATGAAAAACTGTTTTTT.

A note on this clone: This same CDR3 is encoded by further DNA sequences in the sample. This chain connects TRBV6-2 or TRBV6-3 to TRBJ1-2; D ambiguous. V lost 3 bases and J lost 7, with 9 bases in between. The CDR3 spans 12 residues. Germline V gives CDR1 MNHEY, CDR2 SVGEGT. CDR3: CASSYFTGGYTF. CDR3 in DNA: TGTGCCAGCAGTTATTTCACGGGTGGCTACACCTTC.

The chain joins TRBV5-6 to TRBJ2-5; 8 nucleotides agree with TRBD1. Germline assignment: CDR1 SGHDT and CDR2 YYEEEE. With 2 bases clipped from V and 0 bases from J, the junction kept 6 bases outside the gene matches. The CDR3 is 16 residues long. The CDR3 DNA is TGTGCCAGCAGCTTTGGACAGGGTGGGTACCAAGAGACCCAGTACTTC. It specifies CASSFGQGGYQETQYF. The full variable domain, completed using reference TRBV5-6 and TRBJ2-5, is DAGVTQSPTHLIKTRGQQVTLRCSPKSGHDTVSWYQQALGQGPQFIFQYYEEEERQRGNFPDRFSGHQFPNYSSELNVNALLLGDSALYLCASSFGQGGYQETQYFGPGTRLLVL.

CDR3 nucleotide sequence: TGCGCCAGCAGCCCCGGATCTAGCGGGGGGGCGAATGAGCAGTTCTTC. Translating it yields CASSPGSSGGANEQFF. The chain carries TRBV5-1 and TRBJ2-1; 12 nucleotides line up with TRBD2. V was clipped by 4 bases and J by 7 bases; unmatched bases: 9. The CDR3 is 16 amino acids. Germline CDR1 and CDR2: SGHRS and YFSETQ.

The chain uses TRBV19 and TRBJ1-5; D not certain. V lost 7 bases, J lost 6 bases, and 10 bases lay in between. This CDR3 spans 12 amino acids. Germline loops: CDR1 LNHDA, CDR2 SQIVND (reference sequence). The CDR3 region is CASNIPTQPQHF. The DNA of the CDR3 is TGTGCCAGTAACATCCCCACTCAGCCCCAGCATTTT.

This clone has just one count. This sequence joins TRBV10-3 and TRBJ1-1, with TRBD1 as a possible D gene (6 bases). Between the trimmed V and J ends, which lost 6 bases and 3 bases, there was a span of 11 bases. The CDR3 runs to 13 residues. Germline CDR1 ENHRY, CDR2 SYGVKD. Here the CDR3 reads CAISRDTDTEAFF. CDR3 in DNA: TGTGCCATCAGCCGGGACACAGACACTGAAGCTTTCTTT.

The chain is built from TRBV7-2 and TRBJ2-3; possible D gene TRBD2, 5 bases. The CDR3 extends over 12 amino acids. Germline V gene lookup returns CDR1 SGHTA and CDR2 FQGNSA. Trimming took 5 bases from V and 6 from J, leaving 9 bases between them. The chain's CDR3 is CASSPSSDTQYF. CDR3 sequence (DNA): TGTGCCAGCAGCCCTAGCAGCGATACGCAGTATTTT.

This chain links TRBV6-6 with TRBJ1-5; 9 nucleotides line up with TRBD1. V was pared by 0 bases and J by 4 bases, with 4 bases of the junction left unmatched. CDR3 length: 16 amino acids. Germline values: CDR1 MNHNY, CDR2 SVGAGI (reference sequence). Written as DNA, the CDR3 is TGTGCCAGCAGTTACTCCGGGACAGGGCGGAATCAGCCCCAGCATTTT. This sequence encodes CASSYSGTGRNQPQHF.

This clone was observed a single time. This chain uses TRBV12-3 or TRBV12-4 with TRBJ2-5, with D possibly being TRBD2 (6 bases). The CDR3 is 13 residues long. V dropped 8 bases and J dropped 3 bases, with 13 bases sitting between them. The CDR3 here is CASRWWGEETQYF. Written as DNA, the CDR3 is TGTGCCAGCCGGTGGTGGGGGGAAGAGACCCAGTACTTC.

This clone appeared a single time. This chain uses TRBV4-3 with TRBJ2-1; weak D call: TRBD1 (5 bases). Germline CDR1 and CDR2: LGHNA and YSLEER. The CDR3 spans 15 residues. Trimming left V 0 bases short and J 5 bases short, with 11 bases between. CDR3 DNA: TGCGCCAGCAGCCAAGATCGGCAGGGCCACAATGAGCAGTTCTTC. Amino acid sequence: CASSQDRQGHNEQFF.

The chain joins TRBV15 to TRBJ1-5; TRBD1 is a possible D gene (6 bases). Germline CDR1 is LNHNV and CDR2 is YYDKDF (reference sequence). V dropped 4 bases and J dropped 0 bases, with 10 bases sitting between them. The CDR3 totals 15 residues. The chain's CDR3 is CATSTRTDSNQPQHF. The CDR3 bases are TGTGCCACCAGCACCCGGACAGATAGCAATCAGCCCCAGCATTTT. Combining the CDR3 with reference TRBV15 and TRBJ1-5 gives the whole variable domain DAMVIQNPRYQVTQFGKPVTLSCSQTLNHNVMYWYQQKSSQAPKLLFHYYDKDFNNEADTPDNFQSRRPNTSFCFLDIRSPGLGDTAMYLCATSTRTDSNQPQHFGDGTRLSIL.

V usage is TRBV6-4 and J usage is TRBJ2-4; possible D gene TRBD1, 5 bases. In germline, CDR1 is MRHNA, CDR2 SNTAGT. V lost 5 bases, J lost 3 bases, and 8 bases lay in between. The CDR3 has 13 residues. The CDR3 protein is CASSLDSKNIQYF. The CDR3 coding sequence is TGTGCCAGCAGTCTAGACAGCAAAAACATTCAGTACTTC.

This chain connects TRBV27 to TRBJ1-2; tentatively, D is TRBD1 (6 bases). V was trimmed by 8 bases and J by 4 bases, leaving 11 bases between them. CDR1 is MNHEY, CDR2 SMNVEV, per germline (reference sequence). This CDR3 comprises 12 residues. CDR3 region: CASLDSFYGYTF. CDR3 coding DNA: TGTGCCAGCTTGGACAGTTTCTATGGCTACACCTTC.

This chain joins TRBV7-2 and TRBJ2-2; TRBD1 matches at 7 bases. V lost 3 bases and J lost 5; bases outside the gene matches: 6. Germline V gene lookup returns CDR1 SGHTA and CDR2 FQGNSA. The CDR3 contains 15 residues. The CDR3 DNA reads as TGTGCCAGCAGCTTTTACAGGGGTGGGACCGGGGAGCTGTTTTTT. It specifies CASSFYRGGTGELFF.

The rearrangement links TRBV19 to TRBJ1-1; the match to TRBD1 covers 8 bases. Per germline, CDR1 LNHDA and CDR2 SQIVND (reference sequence). J lost 10 bases, V lost 7 bases, and 5 bases had no gene match. The CDR3 sequence is 11 residues long. The CDR3 region is CASNIDRGAFF. The CDR3 coding sequence is TGTGCCAGTAATATCGACAGGGGAGCTTTCTTT.

This chain joins TRBV11-2 and TRBJ2-5, with 8 bases identical to TRBD1. Germline values: CDR1 SGHAT, CDR2 FQNNGV. The CDR3 has 17 residues. The trim removed 1 base at V and 8 bases at J, leaving 15 bases unmatched. Here the CDR3 DNA reads TGTGCCAGCAGCTTAGTCGGGAATAGGAGACAGGGGCTTACCCAGTACTTC. Translation: CASSLVGNRRQGLTQYF.

The chain recombines TRBV2 with TRBJ1-1; no definite D call. CDR1 is SNHLY and CDR2 is FYNNEI in the germline V gene. This CDR3 is 14 amino acids long. V gave up 7 bases and J gave up 5 bases, with 17 bases separating them. In nucleotides, the CDR3 is TGTGCCAGCAAAAATTTCGGGTATGGAACTGAAGCTTTCTTT. This gives the protein CASKNFGYGTEAFF.

V is TRBV12-5 and J is TRBJ2-7; D is perhaps TRBD1 (6 bases). Germline-derived CDR1 and CDR2 are LGHNT and FRNRAP. The V gene lost 0 bases and the J gene lost 0 bases, with 12 bases spanning the gap. The CDR3 loop spans 16 amino acids. This CDR3 is CASGLVLGQSSYEQYF. DNA of the CDR3: TGTGCTAGTGGTTTGGTACTAGGACAGAGCTCCTACGAGCAGTACTTC.

This clone was detected only once. This chain uses TRBV19 with TRBJ1-3; 9 positions agree with TRBD1. With V trimmed by 5 bases and J by 4 bases, 9 bases remained unmatched. Germline assignment: CDR1 LNHDA and CDR2 SQIVND (reference sequence). The CDR3 consists of 16 residues. This chain's CDR3 is CASSPRQGVTGNTIYF. As DNA, the CDR3 is TGTGCCAGTAGTCCCCGACAGGGGGTAACAGGAAACACCATATATTTT.

Turning to this clone: The junction shows a germline mismatch at one end, possibly a read error. The CDR3: CASTRRGNSEAFF. In DNA, the CDR3 is TGTGCCAGCACCCGGAGGGGAAACAGTGAAGCTTTCTTT. The chain joins TRBV7-2 to TRBJ1-1; tentatively, D is TRBD1 (5 bases). CDR1 is SGHTA, CDR2 FQGNSA, per germline. There are 13 residues in the CDR3.

In DNA, the CDR3 is TGTGCCAGTAGCCCACAAGGACCGACTATGAACACTGAAGCTTTCTTT. Protein product: CASSPQGPTMNTEAFF. The gene calls are TRBV19 and TRBJ1-1; D unclear. The CDR3 is made up of 16 amino acids. V was shortened by 6 bases and J by 0 bases, with 17 bases between the two germline ends. Looked up from germline, CDR1 is LNHDA and CDR2 is SQIVND (reference sequence).

The chain uses TRBV5-1 and TRBJ2-3; D gene ambiguous. Trimming cost V 2 bases and J 1 base, with 11 bases left between them. The CDR3 runs to 15 residues. The germline CDR1 and CDR2 sequences are SGHRS and YFSETQ. The CDR3 DNA reads TGCGCCAGCAGCTTTGCCTTAGCACGCACAGATACGCAGTATTTT. It codes for CASSFALARTDTQYF.

The chain has TRBV9 and TRBJ1-4; TRBD1 matches at 8 bases. Trimming cost V 2 bases and J 4 bases; bases outside gene matches: 4. The CDR3 sequence is 15 residues long. Germline loops: CDR1 SGDLS, CDR2 YYNGEE. The CDR3 protein is CASSVSGGGNEKLFF. In nucleotides, the CDR3 is TGTGCCAGCAGCGTCTCAGGGGGCGGTAATGAAAAACTGTTTTTT.

The chain links TRBV9 to TRBJ1-6, with D hard to call. The CDR3 is made up of 14 amino acids. V lost 4 bases to trimming and J lost 14 bases, with 19 bases between them. Germline-derived CDR1 and CDR2 are SGDLS and YYNGEE. The CDR3: CASSPDLVGDTLHF. The CDR3 DNA is TGTGCCAGCAGCCCAGACCTTGTGGGAGACACCCTCCACTTT.